The sequence of this T cell receptor beta chain was determined in a study of T cell responses to AZD1222 COVID-19 vaccine. Overall study results and limits: Baseline serostatus was positive in only a handful of AZD1222 recipients. Spike-specific TCRs gained breadth and depth after people received two AZD1222 doses.

Data came from immunoSEQ multiplex PCR; TCRdb stores just in-frame clones and leaves some out. The sample yields about 140,000 clones, about 92% seen once. CDR1 WNHNN and CDR2 SYGVQD come from the germline V gene (reference sequence). This CDR3 spans 13 amino acids. V lost 3 bases to trimming and J lost 2 bases, with 8 bases between them. Of note for this clone: What it recognizes is unknown.

V and J are TRBV10-1 and TRBJ2-7; D is ambiguous. Sequencing was performed on peripheral blood, taken after recovery from COVID-19. The clonotype originates from an adult who had recovered from COVID-19. CDR3 in DNA: TGCGCCAGCAGTGACAATCCTACCTACGAGCAGTACTTC. Protein sequence: CASSDNPTYEQYF.